The 26 T cell receptor beta chains presented below share a single source sample, sequenced in a study of shared clonotypes between healthy human individuals. Clones were read by immunoSEQ multiplex PCR, and TCRdb kept only the in-frame ones, dropping some. The sample lists about 1,800,000 clones; about 94% were seen once. Naive CD8 isolation took CD45RO-negative cells positively selected for CCR7 and excluded terminally differentiated effector memory CD45RA+ cells. The sample taken for sequencing was naive CD8+ T cells sorted from blood. The receptors were sampled from a man aged 18 to 35 in good health.

The rearrangement links TRBV15 to TRBJ2-7; 7 nucleotides match TRBD2. Germline CDR1 is LNHNV and CDR2 is YYDKDF (reference sequence). V was clipped by 3 bases and J by 2 bases; unmatched bases: 16. The CDR3 has 18 residues. CDR3 DNA sequence: TGTGCCACCAGCAGCGAAGGTCTAGCGGCAGAGATCCCCTACGAGCAGTACTTC. Encoded protein: CATSSEGLAAEIPYEQYF.

The chain links TRBV5-4 to TRBJ1-4, with 9 bases that match TRBD1. The length of the CDR3 is 14 residues. CDR1 is SGHNT and CDR2 is YYREEE in the germline V gene (reference sequence). V gave up 6 bases and J gave up 5 bases; unmatched junction bases: 5. CDR3 DNA: TGTGCCAGCACCGATGGGACAGGGAATGAAAAACTGTTTTTT. Translated, it gives CASTDGTGNEKLFF. Complete variable domain (other parts from reference TRBV5-4 and TRBJ1-4): ETGVTQSPTHLIKTRGQQVTLRCSSQSGHNTVSWYQQALGQGPQFIFQYYREEENGRGNFPPRFSGLQFPNYSSELNVNALELDDSALYLCASTDGTGNEKLFFGSGTQLSVL.

V is TRBV2 and J is TRBJ1-1; D gene uncertain. The CDR3 totals 14 residues. Trimming stripped 7 bases from V and 0 bases from J, with 12 bases between. Per germline, CDR1 SNHLY and CDR2 FYNNEI. Here the CDR3 reads CASIIQYMNTEAFF. The DNA for the CDR3 is TGTGCCAGCATTATTCAGTACATGAACACTGAAGCTTTCTTT.

The rearrangement uses TRBV4-1 and TRBJ1-1, with D hard to call. The CDR3 spans 15 residues. The germline V and J ends were trimmed by 2 bases and 0 bases, with 10 bases remaining between them. Per the germline V gene, CDR1 is MGHRA and CDR2 is YSYEKL. CDR3 in DNA: TGCGCCAGCAGCCAATTCCCAGCCATGAACACTGAAGCTTTCTTT. Translated: CASSQFPAMNTEAFF.

This sequence joins TRBV4-3 and TRBJ2-5, with TRBD2 identical over 7 bases. Unmatched junction bases numbered 10, after V lost 4 bases and J lost 5 bases. Germline loops: CDR1 LGHNA, CDR2 YSLEER. This CDR3 comprises 15 residues. In nucleotides, the CDR3 is TGCGCCAGCAGCCCTTCTGATAGCGGGCGGGAGACCCAGTACTTC. This codes for CASSPSDSGRETQYF.

Concerning this clone itself: Distinct nucleotide sequences in the sample also encode this CDR3. This rearrangement joins TRBV6-5 to TRBJ1-1; 9 nucleotides align to TRBD1. Trimming cost V 5 bases and J 0 bases; bases outside gene matches: 4. Germline values: CDR1 MNHEY, CDR2 SVGAGI. The CDR3 has 15 amino acids. Written as DNA, the CDR3 is TGTGCCAGCAGTCCCGGGACAGGGCTGAACACTGAAGCTTTCTTT. It is translated as CASSPGTGLNTEAFF.

A remark on this clone: This same CDR3 is encoded by further DNA sequences in the sample. V and J are TRBV5-1 and TRBJ2-1, with TRBD2 matching 10 bases. The V gene end was trimmed by 4 bases and the J gene end by 7 bases; junction bases not matched to a gene: 8. Germline V gene sequence: CDR1 SGHRS, CDR2 YFSETQ. This CDR3 is 15 amino acids long. For the CDR3, the DNA is TGCGCCAGCAGCCCCTGGACTAGCGGAGGTAATGAGCAGTTCTTC. Amino acid sequence: CASSPWTSGGNEQFF.

The chain is built from TRBV4-3 and TRBJ2-7; 13 bases map to TRBD2. The CDR3 covers 17 residues. The germline V gene has CDR1 LGHNA and CDR2 YSLEER. The trim removed 0 bases at V and 4 bases at J, leaving 6 bases unmatched. CDR3 in amino acids: CASSQDLLAGGQYEQYF. The CDR3 nucleotides read TGCGCCAGCAGCCAAGATTTACTAGCGGGAGGGCAGTACGAGCAGTACTTC.

The V call is TRBV6-1, the J call TRBJ1-6; D is unresolved. In germline, CDR1 is MNHNS, CDR2 SASEGT. The CDR3 has 13 residues. Trimming took off 5 bases at V and 7 bases at J, with 9 bases between the two ends. CDR3 amino acids: CASSLEGNSPLHF. For the CDR3, the DNA is TGTGCCAGCAGTCTGGAGGGCAATTCACCCCTCCACTTT.

V gene TRBV9 combines with J gene TRBJ2-5; D ambiguous. CDR3 length equals 15 residues. Trimming pared 2 bases from V and 2 bases from J, leaving 13 bases between. The V gene's germline CDR1 is SGDLS and CDR2 YYNGEE. The CDR3 loop reads CASSVIPGSQETQYF. DNA of the CDR3: TGTGCCAGCAGCGTTATTCCCGGATCTCAAGAGACCCAGTACTTC.

V and J are TRBV5-1 and TRBJ1-3; D is undetermined. V gave up 0 bases and J gave up 3 bases, with 16 bases separating them. CDR3 length equals 17 residues. Germline assignment: CDR1 SGHRS and CDR2 YFSETQ. DNA for the CDR3: TGCGCCAGCAGCTTGGATCTGGGCGGGCGGTTTGGAAACACCATATATTTT. This sequence encodes CASSLDLGGRFGNTIYF. Combining the CDR3 with reference TRBV5-1 and TRBJ1-3 gives the whole variable domain KAGVTQTPRYLIKTRGQQVTLSCSPISGHRSVSWYQQTPGQGLQFLFEYFSETQRNKGNFPGRFSGRQFSNSRSEMNVSTLELGDSALYLCASSLDLGGRFGNTIYFGEGSWLTVV.

Worth noting for this clone: The sample holds other DNA sequences that translate to the same CDR3. The chain carries TRBV4-1 and TRBJ1-5; D is undetermined. This CDR3 comprises 13 residues. Trimming took off 1 base at V and 5 bases at J, with 6 bases between the two ends. The germline gives CDR1 MGHRA, CDR2 YSYEKL. The chain's CDR3 is CASSQAGHQPQHF. Here the CDR3 DNA reads TGCGCCAGCAGCCAAGCTGGCCATCAGCCCCAGCATTTT.

The chain links TRBV5-1 to TRBJ2-3, with TRBD2 matching 9 bases. J gave up 2 bases and V 3 bases, and 4 bases lay outside the gene matches. The V gene's germline CDR1 is SGHRS and CDR2 YFSETQ. The CDR3 loop spans 15 amino acids. The CDR3 DNA sequence: TGCGCCAGCAGCTCGCGGGGGGGCGTCACAGATACGCAGTATTTT. Translated: CASSSRGGVTDTQYF.

This clone has only one observation. The chain employs TRBV6-1 and TRBJ1-2; 9 positions match TRBD1. The germline gives CDR1 MNHNS, CDR2 SASEGT. V shed 3 bases, J shed 3 bases, and the junction held 2 bases outside the gene matches. The CDR3 is made up of 14 amino acids. The CDR3 is CASSETGGYYGYTF. In DNA, the CDR3 is TGTGCCAGCAGTGAGACAGGGGGGTACTATGGCTACACCTTC.

This clone occurred once. V is TRBV2 and J is TRBJ2-7, with D unclear. Trimming removed 4 bases at V and 0 bases at J, with 10 bases between. The CDR3 consists of 14 residues. The germline V gene has CDR1 SNHLY and CDR2 FYNNEI. The CDR3 sequence is CASSGMESSYEQYF. The CDR3 nucleotides read TGTGCCAGCAGTGGGATGGAGAGCTCCTACGAGCAGTACTTC.

The CDR3 protein is CASSLEVTASSYEQYF. The CDR3 DNA follows: TGCGCCAGCAGCTTGGAGGTGACAGCGAGCTCCTACGAGCAGTACTTC. The rearrangement links TRBV5-1 to TRBJ2-7, with D perhaps matching TRBD1 (5 bases). V was trimmed by 0 bases and J by 0 bases, leaving 13 bases between them. The CDR3 consists of 16 residues. Germline V gives CDR1 SGHRS, CDR2 YFSETQ.

The rearrangement joins TRBV6-6 to TRBJ2-7; D is ambiguous. The germline V and J ends were trimmed by 3 bases and 0 bases, with 12 bases remaining between them. CDR3 length: 15 residues. The germline V gene encodes CDR1 MNHNY and CDR2 SVGAGI (reference sequence). DNA of the CDR3: TGTGCCAGCAGTTATAACACTTACCTCTCCTACGAGCAGTACTTC. Its translation is CASSYNTYLSYEQYF.

Points on this clone: The same CDR3 also results from other DNA sequences found in this sample. This chain links TRBV11-2 with TRBJ2-1; TRBD2 agrees at 8 bases. V was pared by 1 base and J by 2 bases, with 4 bases of the junction left unmatched. Germline V gene data show CDR1 as SGHAT and CDR2 as FQNNGV. The CDR3 runs to 16 residues. CDR3 sequence reads: CASSLGGTSAYNEQFF. CDR3 nucleotide sequence: TGTGCCAGCAGCTTAGGCGGGACTAGTGCCTACAATGAGCAGTTCTTC.

The chain has TRBV7-3 and TRBJ2-1; D gene ambiguous. The germline V gene encodes CDR1 SGHTA and CDR2 FQGTGA. CDR3 length equals 13 residues. Deletions cut 2 bases from V and 11 bases from J, with 13 bases between. The CDR3 coding sequence is TGTGCCAGCAGCTTATCCTTTAACGGGCAGCAGTTCTTC. Translated: CASSLSFNGQQFF.

V gene TRBV10-1 combines with J gene TRBJ2-7; D is ambiguous. This CDR3 has 14 amino acids. V shed 1 base and J shed 0 bases, with 7 bases lying between them. Looked up from germline, CDR1 is WNHNN and CDR2 is SYGVQD (reference sequence). The CDR3 protein is CASSEYPNSYEQYF. The CDR3, as DNA: TGCGCCAGCAGTGAGTACCCCAACTCCTACGAGCAGTACTTC.

The chain has TRBV6-5 and TRBJ2-5; no clear D. The ends were cut back, 6 bases at V and 6 bases at J, with 14 bases in the middle. The CDR3 is made up of 13 amino acids. The V gene's germline CDR1 is MNHEY and CDR2 SVGAGI. CDR3 in amino acids: CASSPGLTQTQYF. The CDR3 DNA reads TGTGCCAGCAGCCCGGGCCTGACCCAGACCCAGTACTTC.

The chain has TRBV9 and TRBJ1-3, with D unclear. Looked up from germline, CDR1 is SGDLS and CDR2 is YYNGEE. Trimming cost V 4 bases and J 7 bases, with 18 bases left between them. The CDR3 has 15 amino acids. Here the CDR3 DNA reads TGTGCCAGCAGCCCAACGGGCCCAGTTGGGAACACCATATATTTT. It translates to CASSPTGPVGNTIYF.

Points on this clone: Other nucleotide sequences in the sample specify the same CDR3. The V and J genes are TRBV27 and TRBJ2-3; 12 bases match TRBD2. In germline, CDR1 is MNHEY, CDR2 SMNVEV (reference sequence). Unmatched junction bases numbered 3, after V lost 4 bases and J lost 1 base. The CDR3 spans 16 residues. The CDR3 coding sequence is TGTGCCAGCAGTTCCCGACTAGCGGGGGGCACAGATACGCAGTATTTT. Protein: CASSSRLAGGTDTQYF.

The chain employs TRBV12-5 and TRBJ2-5; TRBD1 is a possible D gene (8 bases). Germline V gene sequence: CDR1 LGHNT, CDR2 FRNRAP. Trimming took off 1 base at V and 3 bases at J, with 12 bases between the two ends. This CDR3 contains 15 residues. The CDR3 spells CASGLGTGGEETQYF. The CDR3 DNA follows: TGTGCTAGTGGTTTGGGCACAGGGGGGGAAGAGACCCAGTACTTC.

This chain uses TRBV7-9 with TRBJ2-7, with 10 bases lining up with TRBD2. This CDR3 is built from 16 residues. Germline CDR1 reads SEHNR; CDR2 reads FQNEAQ (reference sequence). Trimming removed 5 bases from V and 5 bases from J; junction bases left unmatched: 12. DNA of the CDR3: TGTGCCAGCAGCAGTAGCGGGAGGTCGCTCCTTGACGAGCAGTACTTC. Translated, it gives CASSSSGRSLLDEQYF. The entire variable domain, with the rest obtained from reference TRBV7-9 and TRBJ2-7, is as follows: DTGVSQNPRHKITKRGQNVTFRCDPISEHNRLYWYRQTLGQGPEFLTYFQNEAQLEKSRLLSDRFSAERPKGSFSTLEIQRTEQGDSAMYLCASSSSGRSLLDEQYFGPGTRLTVT.

The chain recombines TRBV4-1 with TRBJ2-7; no definite D call. The CDR3 has 14 residues. The V end lost 2 bases, the J end lost 5 bases, and 13 bases lay between the germline ends. Germline values: CDR1 MGHRA, CDR2 YSYEKL. The chain's CDR3 is CASSQKGSYHEQYF. Written as DNA, the CDR3 is TGCGCCAGCAGCCAAAAGGGCAGCTATCACGAGCAGTACTTC.